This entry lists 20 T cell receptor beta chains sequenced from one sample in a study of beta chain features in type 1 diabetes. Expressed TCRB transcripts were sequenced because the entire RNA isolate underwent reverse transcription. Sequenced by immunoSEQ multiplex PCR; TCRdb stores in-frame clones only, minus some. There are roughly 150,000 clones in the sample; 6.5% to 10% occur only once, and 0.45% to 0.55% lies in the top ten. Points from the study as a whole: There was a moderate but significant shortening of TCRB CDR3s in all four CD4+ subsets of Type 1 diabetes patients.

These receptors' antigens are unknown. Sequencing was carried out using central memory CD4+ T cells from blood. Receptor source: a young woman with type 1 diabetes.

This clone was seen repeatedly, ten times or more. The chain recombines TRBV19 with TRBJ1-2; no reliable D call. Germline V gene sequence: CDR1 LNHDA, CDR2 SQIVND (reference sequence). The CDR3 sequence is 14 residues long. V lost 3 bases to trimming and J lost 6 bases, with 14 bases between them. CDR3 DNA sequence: TGTGCCAGTAGTATGGCGGTGTCCGATAATGGCTACACCTTC. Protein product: CASSMAVSDNGYTF.

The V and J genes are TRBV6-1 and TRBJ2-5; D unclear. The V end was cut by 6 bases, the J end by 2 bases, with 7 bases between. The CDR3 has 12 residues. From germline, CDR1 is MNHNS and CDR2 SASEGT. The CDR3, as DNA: TGTGCCAGCAGACAACAGCAAGAGACCCAGTACTTC. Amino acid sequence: CASRQQQETQYF.

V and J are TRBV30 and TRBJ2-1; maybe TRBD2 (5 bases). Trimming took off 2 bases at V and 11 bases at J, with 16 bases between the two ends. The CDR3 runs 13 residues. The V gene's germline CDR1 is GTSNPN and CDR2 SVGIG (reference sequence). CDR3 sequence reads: CAWSYFEGAKQFF. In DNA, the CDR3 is TGTGCCTGGAGTTATTTTGAGGGAGCGAAGCAGTTCTTC.

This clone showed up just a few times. The CDR3 loop reads CASSTWTGRTDTQYF. CDR3 in DNA: TGTGCCAGCTCGACTTGGACAGGGAGGACAGATACGCAGTATTTT. This chain connects TRBV18 to TRBJ2-3, with 8 bases lining up with TRBD1. The CDR3 is 15 residues long. Trimming took 6 bases from V and 3 from J; bases not matched to a gene: 8. Germline CDR1 and CDR2: KGHSH and LQKENI. The complete variable domain, with remaining parts taken from reference TRBV18 and TRBJ2-3, reads NAGVMQNPRHLVRRRGQEARLRCSPMKGHSHVYWYRQLPEEGLKFMVYLQKENIIDESGMPKERFSAEFPKEGPSILRIQQVVRGDSAAYFCASSTWTGRTDTQYFGPGTRLTVL.

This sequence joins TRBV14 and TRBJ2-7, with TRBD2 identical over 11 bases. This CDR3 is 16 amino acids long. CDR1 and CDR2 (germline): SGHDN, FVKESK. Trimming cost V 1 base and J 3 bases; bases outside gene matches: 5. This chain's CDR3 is CASSQVRLAGRYEQYF. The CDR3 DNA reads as TGTGCCAGCAGCCAAGTCCGACTAGCGGGACGCTACGAGCAGTACTTC.

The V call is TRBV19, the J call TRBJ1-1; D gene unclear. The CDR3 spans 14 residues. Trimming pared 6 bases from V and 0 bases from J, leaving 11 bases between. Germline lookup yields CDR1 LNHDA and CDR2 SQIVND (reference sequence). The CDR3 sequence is CASSRRRMNTEAFF. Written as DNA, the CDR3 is TGTGCCAGTAGCCGGCGGAGGATGAACACTGAAGCTTTCTTT.

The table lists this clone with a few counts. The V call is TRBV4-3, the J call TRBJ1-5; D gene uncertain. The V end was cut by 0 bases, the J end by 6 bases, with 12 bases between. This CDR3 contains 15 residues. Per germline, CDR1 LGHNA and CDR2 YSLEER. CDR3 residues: CASSQDALRGQPQHF. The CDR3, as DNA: TGCGCCAGCAGCCAAGATGCCCTCCGGGGTCAGCCCCAGCATTTT.

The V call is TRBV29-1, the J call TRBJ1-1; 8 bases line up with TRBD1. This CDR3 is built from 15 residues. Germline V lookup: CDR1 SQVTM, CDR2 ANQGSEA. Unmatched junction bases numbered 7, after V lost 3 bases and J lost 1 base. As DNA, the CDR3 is TGCAGCGTTGACAACGGACAGGGTCGGAACACTGAAGCTTTCTTT. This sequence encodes CSVDNGQGRNTEAFF.

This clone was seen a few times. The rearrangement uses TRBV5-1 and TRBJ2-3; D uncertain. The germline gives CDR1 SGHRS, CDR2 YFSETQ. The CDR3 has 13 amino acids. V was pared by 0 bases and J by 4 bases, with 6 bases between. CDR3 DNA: TGCGCCAGCAGCTTGGCCAGTGCAGATACGCAGTATTTT. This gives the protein CASSLASADTQYF.

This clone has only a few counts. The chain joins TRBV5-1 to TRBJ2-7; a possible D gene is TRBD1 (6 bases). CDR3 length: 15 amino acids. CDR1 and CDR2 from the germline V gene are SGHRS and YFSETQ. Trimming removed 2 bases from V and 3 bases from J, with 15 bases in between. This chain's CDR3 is CASSFQQGYGYEQYF. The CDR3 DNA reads TGCGCCAGCAGCTTCCAGCAGGGGTATGGCTACGAGCAGTACTTC.

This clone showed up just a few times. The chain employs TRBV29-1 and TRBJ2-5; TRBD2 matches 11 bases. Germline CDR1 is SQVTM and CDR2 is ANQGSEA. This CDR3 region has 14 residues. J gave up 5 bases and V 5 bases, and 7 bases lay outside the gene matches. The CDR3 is CSVSLAGGVETQYF. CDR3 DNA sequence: TGCAGCGTTAGCTTAGCGGGGGGGGTTGAGACCCAGTACTTC. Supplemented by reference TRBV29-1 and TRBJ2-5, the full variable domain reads SAVISQKPSRDICQRGTSLTIQCQVDSQVTMMFWYRQQPGQSLTLIATANQGSEATYESGFVIDKFPISRPNLTFSTLTVSNMSPEDSSIYLCSVSLAGGVETQYFGPGTRLLVL.

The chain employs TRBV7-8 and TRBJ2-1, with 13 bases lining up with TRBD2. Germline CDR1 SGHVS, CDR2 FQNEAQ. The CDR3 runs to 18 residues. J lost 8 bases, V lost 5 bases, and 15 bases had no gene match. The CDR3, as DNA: TGTGCCAGCAGCCGCGTAGGGGGGACTAGCGGGGCGTGGGATGAGCAGTTCTTC. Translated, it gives CASSRVGGTSGAWDEQFF.

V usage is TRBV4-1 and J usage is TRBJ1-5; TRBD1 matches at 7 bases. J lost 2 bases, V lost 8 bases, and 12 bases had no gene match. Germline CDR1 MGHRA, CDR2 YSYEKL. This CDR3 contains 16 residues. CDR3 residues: CASARTGHIGNQPQHF. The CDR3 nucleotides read TGCGCCAGCGCGAGGACAGGACACATTGGCAATCAGCCCCAGCATTTT.

The CDR3 protein is CASSTGLNTGELFF. CDR3 nucleotides: TGTGCCAGCAGCACGGGACTTAACACCGGGGAGCTGTTTTTT. The chain employs TRBV7-3 and TRBJ2-2, with D tentatively TRBD2 (6 bases). Germline V gene data show CDR1 as SGHTA and CDR2 as FQGTGA. Trimming took 5 bases from V and 2 from J, leaving 9 bases between them. There are 14 residues in the CDR3.

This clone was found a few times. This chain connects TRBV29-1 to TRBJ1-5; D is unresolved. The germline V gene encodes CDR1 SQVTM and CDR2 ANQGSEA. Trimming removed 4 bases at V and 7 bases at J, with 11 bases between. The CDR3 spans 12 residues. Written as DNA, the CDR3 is TGCAGCGTTGTGACGACGGGGCAGCCCCAGCATTTT. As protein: CSVVTTGQPQHF.

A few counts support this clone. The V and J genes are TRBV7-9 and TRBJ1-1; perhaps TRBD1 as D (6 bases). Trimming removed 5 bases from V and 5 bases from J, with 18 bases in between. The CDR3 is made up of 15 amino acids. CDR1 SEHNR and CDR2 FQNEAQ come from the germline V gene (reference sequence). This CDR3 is CASSQGPGQGTEAFF. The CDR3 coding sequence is TGTGCCAGCAGCCAGGGGCCCGGTCAAGGTACTGAAGCTTTCTTT.

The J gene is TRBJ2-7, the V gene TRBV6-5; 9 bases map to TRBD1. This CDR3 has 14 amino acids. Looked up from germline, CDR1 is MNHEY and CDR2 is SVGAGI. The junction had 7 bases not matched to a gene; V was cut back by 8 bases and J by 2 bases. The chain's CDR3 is CASVWGQGTYEQYF. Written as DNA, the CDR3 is TGTGCCAGCGTATGGGGACAGGGCACCTACGAGCAGTACTTC.

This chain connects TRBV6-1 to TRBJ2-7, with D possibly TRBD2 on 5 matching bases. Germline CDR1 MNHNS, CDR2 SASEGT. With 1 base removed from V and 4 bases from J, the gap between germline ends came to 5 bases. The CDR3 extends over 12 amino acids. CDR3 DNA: TGTGCCAGCAGTGAAGGAGGGTACGAGCAGTACTTC. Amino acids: CASSEGGYEQYF.

CDR3 nucleotide sequence: TGCGCCAGCATGGATGGGCAGGGGGGCAATGAGCAGTTCTTC. The encoded protein is CASMDGQGGNEQFF. The genes are TRBV10-2 and TRBJ2-1, with D maybe TRBD1 (7 bases). Trimming removed 7 bases at V and 6 bases at J, with 16 bases between. This CDR3 is built from 14 residues. Looked up from germline, CDR1 is WSHSY and CDR2 is SAAADI.

The CDR3 protein is CASSGRGAANNEQFF. The DNA of the CDR3 is TGTGCCAGCAGTGGGCGGGGGGCAGCTAACAATGAGCAGTTCTTC. V is TRBV6-5 and J is TRBJ2-1, with 8 bases lining up with TRBD2. V lost 5 bases to trimming and J lost 5 bases; unmatched junction nucleotides: 8. This CDR3 contains 15 residues. CDR1 and CDR2 from the germline V gene are MNHEY and SVGAGI.